This note documents a single T cell receptor (beta chain) sequence. Its binding antigen is unknown. There are no base qualities to consult, and no much larger clone falls within one base. Per the publication, the treatment or condition label means: in vitro stimulation with specific CMV peptide epitopes to enrich CMV-specific T cells. Here V drops 0 bases and J drops 7 bases, and the junction holds 7 bases not matched to any gene. The CDR3 starts with the cysteine, ends with the phenylalanine, and has 16 residues. The retained sequence is limited to the CDR3, 48 bases, with the frame set at the first base. From a lookup of the germline V gene, CDR1 and CDR2 are MGHRA and YSYEKL. This entry is derived from a study of T cell repertoires in cytomegalovirus infection (dated by TCRdb to about 2019). The study in broad terms: Recently identified HLA-C-restricted CMV epitopes, whose presentation resists viral immunomodulation, were targeted by peptide stimulations together with well-studied HLA-B-restricted epitopes. The HLA type of each donor mattered for the analysis, because public TCR beta signatures pointed to carriage of CMV infection along with the matching HLA type. Summary of the overall study and its limitations: In both this cohort and an independent roughly 350-donor cohort, the cumulative frequency of public TCR beta family members distinguished carriers of CMV infection plus the relevant HLA type. In the ex vivo response, HLA-C-restricted CMV-specific TCR beta clonotypes were dominant, and in two of eight donors the single most frequent clonotype came from this HLA-C-restricted group.

Instrument on record: Illumina HiSeq 1500. TCRdb redid the processing of the public reads, applying fastp at Q25 and MiXCR, and retained in-frame beta chains. Every distinct CDR3 protein forms one entry, paired with its most common genes and DNA. The sample records around 750,000 distinct CDR3 sequences, approximately 32% of which are singletons. Of the sample, 12% is held by the ten largest clones. The source is a human donor in good health (CMV status not recorded). Some clones in this sample may be carry-over from other donors' samples. The sequences come from cultured CD8+ T cells from PBMCs, collected from culture after CMV antigen stimulation. Recombination joined TRBV4-1 with TRBJ2-1, with 9 junctional bases fitting TRBD2. Here is the DNA: TGCGCCAGCAGCCAAGATGGGCTAGCGGGGTGGAATGAGCAGTTCTTC. It translates to CASSQDGLAGWNEQFF.